Listed below are T cell receptor beta chains from one sample, sequenced in a study of neurological immune-mediated disorders. TCRdb itself ran the 5' RACE reads through MiXCR, one entry per CDR3 protein. The sample holds fewer than 35,000 distinct CDR3 sequences, about 3% seen once. What was sequenced was PBMCs. The source is a woman under 40 with multiple sclerosis. The CDR3 runs from the conserved cysteine through the conserved F or W. A D gene is named only where the DNA matches it firmly. The size of a clone is reported for some rows only, either as once, few or many, or as a class for expanded clones.

J | D | V | size | CDR3 | DNA
TRBJ1-4 | TRBD1 | TRBV28 | many | CASSRGTGVEKLFF | TGTGCCAGCAGTCGGGGGACAGGGGTTGAAAAACTGTTTTTT
TRBJ1-2 | NA | TRBV6-4 | many | CASSVDRFYGYTF | TGTGCCAGCAGTGTCGACAGATTCTATGGCTACACCTTC
TRBJ1-6 | NA | TRBV27 | many | CASSLHGAPLNF | TGTGCCAGCAGTTTACACGGGGCGCCCCTCAACTTT
TRBJ2-3 | NA | TRBV7-2 | many | CASSSGPGDTQYF | TGTGCCAGCAGCTCCGGTCCGGGAGATACGCAGTATTTT
TRBJ2-1 | TRBD2 | TRBV12-3/TRBV12-4 | many | CASRQTLAGEKFF | TGTGCCAGCCGGCAGACACTAGCGGGAGAGAAGTTCTTC
TRBJ1-4 | NA | TRBV28 | NA | CATRDPPEKLFF | TGTGCCACCCGGGACCCGCCGGAAAAACTGTTTTTT
TRBJ2-1 | TRBD1 | TRBV27 | many | CASSLDRGSYNEQFF | TGTGCCAGCAGTCTTGACAGGGGCTCCTACAATGAGCAGTTCTTC
TRBJ2-7 | TRBD2 | TRBV20-1 | many | CSPQREGPWEQYF | TGCAGCCCACAGCGGGAGGGCCCTTGGGAGCAGTACTTC
TRBJ1-1 | TRBD1 | TRBV5-1 | many | CASGRTGATEAFF | TGCGCCAGCGGGCGGACAGGGGCCACTGAAGCTTTCTTT
TRBJ2-3 | NA | TRBV20-1 | NA | CSAGVGDTQYF | TGCAGTGCTGGGGTGGGGGATACGCAGTATTTT
TRBJ2-5 | NA | TRBV27 | many | CASSLAGLWETQYF | TGTGCCAGCAGTTTAGCCGGACTCTGGGAGACCCAGTACTTC
TRBJ2-1 | TRBD2 | TRBV5-1 | many | CASSLLLAASSYNEQFF | TGCGCCAGCAGCTTGTTGCTAGCGGCCTCCTCCTACAATGAGCAGTTCTTC
TRBJ2-1 | NA | TRBV20-1 | many | CSARRFDNEQFF | TGCAGTGCTAGACGTTTCGACAATGAGCAGTTCTTC
TRBJ2-3 | NA | TRBV20-1 | many | CSARDRQGLTDTQYF | TGCAGTGCTAGAGATCGGCAGGGCCTCACAGATACGCAGTATTTT
TRBJ1-5 | NA | TRBV3-1 | NA | CASSQGRSNQPQNF | TGTGCCAGCAGCCAAGGGAGAAGCAATCAGCCCCAGAATTTT
TRBJ2-6 | NA | TRBV27 | many | CASSLTAGANVLTF | TGTGCCAGCAGTTTGACAGCCGGGGCCAACGTCCTGACTTTC
TRBJ2-5 | TRBD2 | TRBV20-1 | many | CSADPRLAGRAQYF | TGCAGTGCCGACCCCAGACTAGCGGGACGAGCCCAGTACTTC
TRBJ2-7 | NA | TRBV21-1 | NA | CASSKSTTSDEQYF | TGTGCCAGCAGCAAATCCACAACTTCTGACGAGCAGTACTTC
TRBJ2-7 | NA | TRBV5-6 | many | CASSLRGSTYEQYF | TGTGCCAGCAGCTTACGGGGAAGTACCTACGAGCAGTACTTC
TRBJ1-5 | TRBD1 | TRBV6-5 | many | CASSPFTSGGQPQHF | TGTGCCAGCAGCCCCTTTACTTCAGGGGGACAGCCCCAGCATTTT